This T cell receptor beta chain was sequenced for a study of T cell repertoires in cytomegalovirus infection (dated by TCRdb to between 2017 and 2020). For context, the study as a whole: Recently identified HLA-C-restricted CMV epitopes, whose presentation resists viral immunomodulation, were targeted by peptide stimulations together with well-studied HLA-B-restricted epitopes. The HLA type of each donor mattered for the analysis, because public TCR beta signatures pointed to carriage of CMV infection along with the matching HLA type.

V sheds 5 bases and J sheds 8 bases, leaving 22 bases between their ends. The germline V gene specifies SGHVS as CDR1 and FNYEAQ as CDR2. The CDR3 has 16 amino acids, counting the end cysteine and phenylalanine. Only the CDR3 portion is preserved as DNA: 48 bases, with reading frame beginning at the first base. Read against the paper, the sample's treatment or condition label means: in vitro stimulation with specific CMV peptide epitopes to enrich CMV-specific T cells. Note on this clonotype: Its binding antigen is unknown. Base quality data are lacking; no much larger clone is found one base away.

The sequencer was an Illumina HiSeq 1500. TCRdb reprocessed the public reads (quality trimming at Q25 with fastp, clone calling with MiXCR) and kept in-frame beta chains. Rows with one shared CDR3 protein collapse into an entry with the most common genes and DNA. The sample has 600,000 to 700,000 distinct CDR3 sequences on record, around 32% of them singletons. The ten largest clones represent 18% of the sample. What the authors observed across the whole study: The ex vivo response was dominated by HLA-C-restricted CMV-specific TCR beta clonotypes, and the single most frequent clonotype in two of eight donors was supplied by these HLA-C-restricted clonotypes. In both this cohort and an independent roughly 330-donor cohort, the cumulative frequency of public TCR beta family members distinguished carriers of CMV infection plus the relevant HLA type.

The V gene is TRBV7-6 and the J gene is TRBJ2-1; the D segment could be TRBD1, given 5 matching bases. Sequenced material: cultured PBMCs, taken from culture after CMV antigen stimulation. This sequence originates from a human donor in good health (CMV status not recorded). Some clones in this sample may be carry-over from other donors' samples. Here is the DNA: TGTGCCAGCAGCCCAAGGGGTAACCGTTGGTCGGATGAGCAGTTCTTC. Translated, it reads CASSPRGNRWSDEQFF.